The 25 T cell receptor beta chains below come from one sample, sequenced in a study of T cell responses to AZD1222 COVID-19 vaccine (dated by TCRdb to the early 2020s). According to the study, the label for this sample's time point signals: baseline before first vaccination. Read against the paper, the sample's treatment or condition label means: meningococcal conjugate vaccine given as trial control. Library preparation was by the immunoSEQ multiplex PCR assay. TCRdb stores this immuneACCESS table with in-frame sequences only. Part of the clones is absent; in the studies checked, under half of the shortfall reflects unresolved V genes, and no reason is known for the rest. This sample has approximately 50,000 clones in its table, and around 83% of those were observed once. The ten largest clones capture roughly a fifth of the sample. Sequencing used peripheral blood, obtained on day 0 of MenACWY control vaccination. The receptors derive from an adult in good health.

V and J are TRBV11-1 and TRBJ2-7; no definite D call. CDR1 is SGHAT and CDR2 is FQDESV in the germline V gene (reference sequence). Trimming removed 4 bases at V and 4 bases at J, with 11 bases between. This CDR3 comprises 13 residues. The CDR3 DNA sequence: TGTGCCAGCAGCTGGGCAGGTGGGTACGAGCAGTACTTC. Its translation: CASSWAGGYEQYF.

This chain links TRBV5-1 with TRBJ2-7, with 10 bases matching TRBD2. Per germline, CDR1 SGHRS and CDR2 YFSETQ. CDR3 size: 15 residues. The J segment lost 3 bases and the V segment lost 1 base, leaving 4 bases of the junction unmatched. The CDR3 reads CASSLRLAGDYEQYF. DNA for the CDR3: TGCGCCAGCAGCTTGCGGCTAGCGGGAGACTACGAGCAGTACTTC.

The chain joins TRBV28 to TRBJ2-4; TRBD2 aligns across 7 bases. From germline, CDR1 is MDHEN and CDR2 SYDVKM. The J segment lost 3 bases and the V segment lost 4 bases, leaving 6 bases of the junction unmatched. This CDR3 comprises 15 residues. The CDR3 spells CASSSMASGKNIQYF. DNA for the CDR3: TGTGCCAGCAGTTCTATGGCTAGCGGCAAAAACATTCAGTACTTC.

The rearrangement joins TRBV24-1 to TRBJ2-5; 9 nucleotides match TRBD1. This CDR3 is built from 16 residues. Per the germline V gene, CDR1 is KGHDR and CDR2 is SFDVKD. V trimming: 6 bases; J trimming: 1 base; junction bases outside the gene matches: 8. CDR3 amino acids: CATSRGDRALQETQYF. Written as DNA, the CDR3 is TGTGCCACCAGTAGAGGGGACAGGGCCCTCCAAGAGACCCAGTACTTC.

The CDR3 is CASSDRQDNSPLHF. CDR3 nucleotides: TGTGCCAGCAGTGATAGACAGGATAATTCACCCCTCCACTTT. The gene calls are TRBV6-1 and TRBJ1-6, with D perhaps TRBD1 (6 bases). V was cut by 3 bases and J by 5 bases, with 8 bases left in between. CDR3 length: 14 amino acids. Germline CDR1 reads MNHNS; CDR2 reads SASEGT.

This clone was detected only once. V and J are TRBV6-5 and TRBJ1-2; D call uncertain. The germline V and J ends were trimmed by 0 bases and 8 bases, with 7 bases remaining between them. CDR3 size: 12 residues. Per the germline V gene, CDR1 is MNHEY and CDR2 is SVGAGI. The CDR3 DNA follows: TGTGCCAGCAGTTACTCCAACCGGGGCTACACCTTC. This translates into CASSYSNRGYTF.

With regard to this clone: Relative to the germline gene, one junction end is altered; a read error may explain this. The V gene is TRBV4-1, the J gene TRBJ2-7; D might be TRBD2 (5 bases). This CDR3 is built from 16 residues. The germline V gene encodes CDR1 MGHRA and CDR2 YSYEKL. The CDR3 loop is CASSEEWAVRDYEQYF. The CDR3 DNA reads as TGCGCCAGCAGCGAAGAGTGGGCCGTGAGGGACTACGAGCAGTACTTC.

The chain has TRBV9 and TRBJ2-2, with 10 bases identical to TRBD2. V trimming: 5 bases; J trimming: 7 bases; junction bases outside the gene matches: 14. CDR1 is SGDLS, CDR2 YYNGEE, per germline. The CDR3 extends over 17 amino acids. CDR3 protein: CASSPSRSGRGIGELFF. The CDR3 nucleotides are TGTGCCAGCAGTCCCTCGAGGAGCGGGAGGGGTATCGGGGAGCTGTTTTTT. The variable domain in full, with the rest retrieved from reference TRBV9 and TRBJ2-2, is DSGVTQTPKHLITATGQRVTLRCSPRSGDLSVYWYQQSLDQGLQFLIQYYNGEERAKGNILERFSAQQFPDLHSELNLSSLELGDSALYFCASSPSRSGRGIGELFFGEGSRLTVL.

In nucleotides, the CDR3 is TGCGCCAGCAGCAATAGCGGGGGGGCCTACGAGCAGTACTTC. It is translated as CASSNSGGAYEQYF. This sequence joins TRBV5-1 and TRBJ2-7; 11 bases are shared with TRBD2. The CDR3 has 14 residues. Germline V gives CDR1 SGHRS, CDR2 YFSETQ. After removal of 4 bases from V and 2 bases from J, the junction contained 2 bases not matched to a gene. The variable domain in full, with the rest retrieved from reference TRBV5-1 and TRBJ2-7, is KAGVTQTPRYLIKTRGQQVTLSCSPISGHRSVSWYQQTPGQGLQFLFEYFSETQRNKGNFPGRFSGRQFSNSRSEMNVSTLELGDSALYLCASSNSGGAYEQYFGPGTRLTVT.

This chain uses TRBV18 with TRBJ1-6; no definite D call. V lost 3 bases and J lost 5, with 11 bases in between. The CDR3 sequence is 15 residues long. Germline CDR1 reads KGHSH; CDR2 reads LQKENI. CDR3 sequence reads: CASSPRLVDNSPLHF. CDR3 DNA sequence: TGTGCCAGCTCACCTCGGTTGGTCGATAATTCACCCCTCCACTTT.

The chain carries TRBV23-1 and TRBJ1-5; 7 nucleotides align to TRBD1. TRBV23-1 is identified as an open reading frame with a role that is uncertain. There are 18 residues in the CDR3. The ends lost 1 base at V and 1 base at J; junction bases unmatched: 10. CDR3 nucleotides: TGCGCCAGCAGTCAATTTTATCACGGCAGGGGGAGCAATCAGCCCCAGCATTTT. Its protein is CASSQFYHGRGSNQPQHF.

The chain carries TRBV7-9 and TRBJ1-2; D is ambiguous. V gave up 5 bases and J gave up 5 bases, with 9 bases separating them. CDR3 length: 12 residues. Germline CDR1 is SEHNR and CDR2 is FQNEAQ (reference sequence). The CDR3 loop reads CASSAVSYGYTF. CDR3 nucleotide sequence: TGTGCCAGCAGCGCGGTATCTTATGGCTACACCTTC.

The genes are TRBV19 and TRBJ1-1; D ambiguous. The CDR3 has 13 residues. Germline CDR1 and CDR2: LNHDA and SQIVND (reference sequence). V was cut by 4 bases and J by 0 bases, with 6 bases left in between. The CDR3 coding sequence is TGTGCCAGTAGTACAAGGGTGAACACTGAAGCTTTCTTT. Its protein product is CASSTRVNTEAFF.

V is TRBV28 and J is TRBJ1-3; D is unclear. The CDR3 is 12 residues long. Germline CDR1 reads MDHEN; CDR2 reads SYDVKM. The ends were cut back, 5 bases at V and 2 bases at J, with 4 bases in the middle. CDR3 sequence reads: CASSTPGNTIYF. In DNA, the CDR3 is TGTGCCAGCAGTACCCCTGGAAACACCATATATTTT. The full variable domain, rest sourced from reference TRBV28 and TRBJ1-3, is DVKVTQSSRYLVKRTGEKVFLECVQDMDHENMFWYRQDPGLGLRLIYFSYDVKMKEKGDIPEGYSVSREKKERFSLILESASTNQTSMYLCASSTPGNTIYFGEGSWLTVV.

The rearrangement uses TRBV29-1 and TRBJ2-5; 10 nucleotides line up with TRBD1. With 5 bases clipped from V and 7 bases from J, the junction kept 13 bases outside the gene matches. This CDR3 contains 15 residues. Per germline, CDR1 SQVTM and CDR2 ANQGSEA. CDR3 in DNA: TGCAGCGTTAGGGCCGGGACAGGGGTCCTGGTGACCCAGTACTTC. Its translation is CSVRAGTGVLVTQYF.

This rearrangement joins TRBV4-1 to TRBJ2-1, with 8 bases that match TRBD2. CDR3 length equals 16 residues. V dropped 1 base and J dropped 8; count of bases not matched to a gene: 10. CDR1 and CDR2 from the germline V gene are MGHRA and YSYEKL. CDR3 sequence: CASSQGVAGRMDEQFF. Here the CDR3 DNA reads TGCGCCAGCAGCCAAGGGGTAGCGGGACGGATGGATGAGCAGTTCTTC.

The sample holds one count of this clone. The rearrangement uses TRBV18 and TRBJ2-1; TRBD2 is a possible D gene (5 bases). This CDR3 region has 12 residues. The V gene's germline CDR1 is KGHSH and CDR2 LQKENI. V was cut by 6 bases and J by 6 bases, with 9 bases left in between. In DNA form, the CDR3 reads TGTGCCAGCTCCCCCACTAGCAATGAGCAGTTCTTC. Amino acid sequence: CASSPTSNEQFF.

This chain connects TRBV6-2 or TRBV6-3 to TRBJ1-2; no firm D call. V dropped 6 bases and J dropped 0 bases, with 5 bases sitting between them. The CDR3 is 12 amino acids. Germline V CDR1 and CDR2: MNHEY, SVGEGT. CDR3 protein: CASSNANYGYTF. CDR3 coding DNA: TGTGCCAGCAGCAACGCTAACTATGGCTACACCTTC.

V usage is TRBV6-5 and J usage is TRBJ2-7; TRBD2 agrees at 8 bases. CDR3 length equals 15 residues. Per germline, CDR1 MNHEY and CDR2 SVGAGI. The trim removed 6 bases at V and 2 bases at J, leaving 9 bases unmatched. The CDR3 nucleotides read TGTGCCAGCAGGTTTGGGGATAGCGGGGCCTACGAGCAGTACTTC. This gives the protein CASRFGDSGAYEQYF.

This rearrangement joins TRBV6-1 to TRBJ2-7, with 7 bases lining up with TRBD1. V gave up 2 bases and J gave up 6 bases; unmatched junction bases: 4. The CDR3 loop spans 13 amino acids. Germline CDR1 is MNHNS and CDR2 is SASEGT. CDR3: CASSESYRGEQYF. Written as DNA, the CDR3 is TGTGCCAGCAGTGAATCATACAGGGGCGAGCAGTACTTC.

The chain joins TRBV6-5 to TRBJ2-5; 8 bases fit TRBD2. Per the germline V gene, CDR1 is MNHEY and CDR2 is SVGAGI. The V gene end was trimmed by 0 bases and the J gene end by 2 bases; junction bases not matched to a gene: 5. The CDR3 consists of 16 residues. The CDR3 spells CASSYSSSGPQETQYF. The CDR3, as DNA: TGTGCCAGCAGTTACTCGTCTAGCGGGCCACAAGAGACCCAGTACTTC.

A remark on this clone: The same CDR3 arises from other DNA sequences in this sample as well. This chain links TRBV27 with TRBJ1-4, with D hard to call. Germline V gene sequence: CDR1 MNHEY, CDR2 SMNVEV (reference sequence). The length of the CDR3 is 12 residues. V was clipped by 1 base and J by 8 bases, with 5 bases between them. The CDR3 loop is CASSLLGEKLFF. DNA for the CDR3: TGTGCCAGCAGTTTATTGGGAGAAAAACTGTTTTTT.

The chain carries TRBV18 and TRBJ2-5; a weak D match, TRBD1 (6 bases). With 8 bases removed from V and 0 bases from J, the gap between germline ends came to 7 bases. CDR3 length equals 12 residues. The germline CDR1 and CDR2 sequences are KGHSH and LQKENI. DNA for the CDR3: TGTGCCAGCCGACAGGACCAAGAGACCCAGTACTTC. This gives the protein CASRQDQETQYF.

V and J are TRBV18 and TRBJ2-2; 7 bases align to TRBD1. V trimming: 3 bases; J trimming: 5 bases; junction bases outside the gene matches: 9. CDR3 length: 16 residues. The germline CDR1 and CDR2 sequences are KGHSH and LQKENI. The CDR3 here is CASSPTTGSRTGELFF. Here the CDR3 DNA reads TGTGCCAGCTCACCGACGACAGGGAGTAGAACCGGGGAGCTGTTTTTT.

The CDR3 protein is CASSPSIGSGNTIYF. The CDR3 bases are TGTGCCAGCAGCCCCTCGATCGGCTCTGGAAACACCATATATTTT. The rearrangement joins TRBV27 to TRBJ1-3; D is unresolved. The CDR3 is 15 amino acids. CDR1 is MNHEY and CDR2 is SMNVEV in the germline V gene (reference sequence). V was trimmed by 6 bases and J by 0 bases, leaving 12 bases between them.